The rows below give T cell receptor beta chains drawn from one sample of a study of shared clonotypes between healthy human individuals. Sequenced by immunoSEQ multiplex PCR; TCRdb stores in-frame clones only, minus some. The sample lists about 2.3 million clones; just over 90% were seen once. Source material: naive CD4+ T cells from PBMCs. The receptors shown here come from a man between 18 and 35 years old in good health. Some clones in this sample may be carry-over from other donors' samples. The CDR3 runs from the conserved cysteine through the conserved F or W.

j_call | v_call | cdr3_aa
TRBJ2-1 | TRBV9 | CASSDRTSGSNEQFF
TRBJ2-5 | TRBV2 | CASSTTLQETQYF
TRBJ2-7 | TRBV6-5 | CASSYSTGRVSYEQYF
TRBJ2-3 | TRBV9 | CASSVGGTTDTQYF
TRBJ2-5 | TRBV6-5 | CASSYSTTLQETQYF
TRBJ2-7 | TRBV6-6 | CASTPSRGLSYEQYF
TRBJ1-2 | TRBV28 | CASNGYYGYTF
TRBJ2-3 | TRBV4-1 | CASSLRTRRETDTQYF
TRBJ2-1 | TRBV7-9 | CASSLGTRTSGPYNEQFF
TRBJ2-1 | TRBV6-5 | CASSYSSPRLYNEQFF
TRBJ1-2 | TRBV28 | CASRVTGPYGYTF
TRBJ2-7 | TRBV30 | CAWSVQSFSYEQYF
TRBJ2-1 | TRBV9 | CASSVGDTYNEQFF
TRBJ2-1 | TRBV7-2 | CASRGSGSSYNEQFF
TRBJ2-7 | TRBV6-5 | CASSYSDRGRYEQYF
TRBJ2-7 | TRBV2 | CASRGGSYEQYF
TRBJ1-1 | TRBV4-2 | CASSQGITGARTEAFF
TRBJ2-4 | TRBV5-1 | CASSLKTTTGDIAKNIQYF
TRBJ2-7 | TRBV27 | CASSSSGRGAYEQYF
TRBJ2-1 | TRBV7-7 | CASSPTTGFNEQFF
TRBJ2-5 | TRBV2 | CATSSEGWGETQYF
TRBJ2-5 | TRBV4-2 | CASQEWGGTQYF
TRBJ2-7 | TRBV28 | CASRRAPSYEQYF
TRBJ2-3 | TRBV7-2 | CASSLSRTDTQYF
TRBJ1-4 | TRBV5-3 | CARSLNGGANEKLFF
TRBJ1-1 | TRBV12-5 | CASGLPHTEAFF
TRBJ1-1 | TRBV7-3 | CASSLSTVATEAFF
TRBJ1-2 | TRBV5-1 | CASSLELGAPGDRGYTF
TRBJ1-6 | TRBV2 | CASKGARDSPLHF
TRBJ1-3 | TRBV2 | CASSDGRTSGNTIYF
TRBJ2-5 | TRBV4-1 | CASSNRDREGETQYF
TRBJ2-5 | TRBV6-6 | CASSPFAIGGETQYF
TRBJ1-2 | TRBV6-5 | CASSYTGVGDYGYTF
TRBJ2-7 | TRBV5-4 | CASSPTGHGDYEQYF
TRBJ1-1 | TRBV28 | CASSFGTGGAEAFF
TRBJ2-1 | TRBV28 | CASLGRRASSYNEQFF
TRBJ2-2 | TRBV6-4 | CASSDRGAHTGELFF
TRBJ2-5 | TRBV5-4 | CASSLVAQETQYF
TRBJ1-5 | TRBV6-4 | CASSGQGGNNQPQHF
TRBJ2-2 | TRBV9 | CASSVATPSGLTGELFF
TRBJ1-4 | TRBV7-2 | CASSLVGEKLFF
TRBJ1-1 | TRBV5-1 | CASSVRQGTGPAFF
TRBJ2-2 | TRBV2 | CASSATSGSTGELFF
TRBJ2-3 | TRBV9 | CASRGTATDTQYF
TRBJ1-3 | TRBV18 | CASSPEWEAGNTIYF
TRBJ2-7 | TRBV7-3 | CASSLGRGHSYEQYF
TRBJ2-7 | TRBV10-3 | CAISSPLGQGSYEQYF
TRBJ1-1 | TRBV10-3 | CATRGGLNTEAFF
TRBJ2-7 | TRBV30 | CACLSGKGYEQYF
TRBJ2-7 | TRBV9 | CASSVVGQPYEQYF
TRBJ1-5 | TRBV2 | CASSGNRYQPQHF
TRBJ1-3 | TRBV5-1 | CASSFKGDTIYF
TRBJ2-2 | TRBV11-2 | CASSSRPNSGTNTGELFF
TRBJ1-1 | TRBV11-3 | CASSLGTGRNTEAFF
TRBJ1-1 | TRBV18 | CASSPLDTGTEAFF
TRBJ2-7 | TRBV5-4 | CASSLGGYEQYF
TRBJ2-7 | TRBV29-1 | CSVTSGTYEQYF
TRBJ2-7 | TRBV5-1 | CASSLVSGFSYEQYF